This record looks at one TCR beta chain sequence and its context. The CDR3 length is 15 residues. The germline CDR1 and CDR2 sequences are LNHDA and SQIVND (reference sequence). Trimming shortened V by 8 bases and J by 2 bases, and 16 bases separated the two germline ends. These data come from a study of T cell changes during pregnancy in multiple sclerosis. Sequencing was performed with immunoSEQ multiplex PCR; in TCRdb, only in-frame clones are kept and a portion is missing. The sample has about 110,000 clones; 85% to 95% are singletons. The chain is built from TRBV19 and TRBJ1-5; possible D gene TRBD1, 5 bases. The TCR sequence derives from a female donor in good health, enrolled as a control in a pregnancy study. The sequencing here drew on peripheral blood, taken in the third trimester of pregnancy. The CDR3 reads CASVGRGGGNQPQHF. The CDR3 nucleotides are TGTGCCAGTGTGGGCCGGGGAGGGGGCAATCAGCCCCAGCATTTT. Combining the CDR3 with reference TRBV19 and TRBJ1-5 gives the whole variable domain DGGITQSPKYLFRKEGQNVTLSCEQNLNHDAMYWYRQDPGQGLRLIYYSQIVNDFQKGDIAEGYSVSREKKESFPLTVTSAQKNPTAFYLCASVGRGGGNQPQHFGDGTRLSIL.